This passage covers 23 T cell receptor beta chains from one sample sequenced in a study of patients and donors after allogeneic stem cell transplantation. MiXCR was run by TCRdb on the RT-PCR reads, yielding one entry per CDR3 protein. The sample includes roughly 940,000 distinct CDR3 sequences, about 20% of them seen just once. Sequencing input: blood, either unsorted or a sorted T cell fraction (not recorded which). The receptors shown here come from a human donor who was either an allogeneic HSCT recipient or a stem cell or donor lymphocyte infusion donor (not recorded which). It is not recorded whose cells these are; they may come from a transplant donor.

V is TRBV29-1 and J is TRBJ2-7, with 7 bases fitting TRBD1. This CDR3 region has 14 residues. Trimming took 6 bases from V and 2 from J; bases not matched to a gene: 10. Per germline, CDR1 SQVTM and CDR2 ANQGSEA. CDR3 nucleotides: TGCAGCGTGGGGCGGACAGGTGCCCCCTACGAGCAGTACTTC. It codes for CSVGRTGAPYEQYF.

Here the CDR3 DNA reads TGCGCCAGCAGTCCAAGATCGGCGTCTAGCGGGGTGGATACGCAGTATTTT. Its protein is CASSPRSASSGVDTQYF. The rearrangement joins TRBV4-1 to TRBJ2-3, with TRBD2 matching 9 bases. The CDR3 sequence is 17 residues long. Germline loops: CDR1 MGHRA, CDR2 YSYEKL. V dropped 6 bases and J dropped 6; count of bases not matched to a gene: 16.

This clonotype has more than one count but fewer than ten. This chain connects TRBV20-1 to TRBJ2-1, with D perhaps being TRBD1 or TRBD2 (5 bases each). Germline CDR1 and CDR2: DFQATT and SNEGSKA (reference sequence). The CDR3 has 16 residues. V was clipped by 1 base and J by 1 base, with 14 bases between them. DNA of the CDR3: TGCAGTGCTAGAGTGGGGACCCAAATTTCCTACAATGAGCAGTTCTTC. Translated: CSARVGTQISYNEQFF.

V gene TRBV2 combines with J gene TRBJ1-1; the D gene is possibly TRBD1 (6 bases). CDR3 size: 15 residues. Trimming took off 7 bases at V and 0 bases at J, with 15 bases between the two ends. CDR1 and CDR2 (germline): SNHLY, FYNNEI. CDR3 bases: TGTGCCAGCACGGCCCAGGGGAATCTGAACACTGAAGCTTTCTTT. Translating it yields CASTAQGNLNTEAFF.

The J gene is TRBJ1-5, the V gene TRBV4-1; no clear D gene. V gave up 1 base and J gave up 6 bases, with 13 bases separating them. The germline V gene has CDR1 MGHRA and CDR2 YSYEKL. CDR3 length equals 15 residues. In DNA, the CDR3 is TGCGCCAGCAGCCAAGTAATTGGTTTGGGTCAGCCCCAGCATTTT. Its translation is CASSQVIGLGQPQHF.

This clonotype was detected a few times. The rearrangement uses TRBV11-2 and TRBJ2-1, with D unclear. V was cut by 3 bases and J by 1 base, with 10 bases left in between. CDR1 is SGHAT, CDR2 FQNNGV, per germline. This CDR3 has 15 residues. The CDR3 loop is CASSFIVGSYNEQFF. The DNA for the CDR3 is TGTGCCAGCAGCTTTATTGTGGGGTCCTACAATGAGCAGTTCTTC.

This clonotype was seen a few times. V gene TRBV4-2 combines with J gene TRBJ2-3; no clear D. Trimming left V 0 bases short and J 2 bases short, with 3 bases between. The CDR3 is 13 residues long. CDR1 and CDR2 from the germline V gene are LGHNA and YNFKEQ. In DNA, the CDR3 is TGTGCCAGCAGCCAAGACGCCACAGATACGCAGTATTTT. Its protein is CASSQDATDTQYF.

This rearrangement joins TRBV2 to TRBJ2-1; the D is unclear. Looked up from germline, CDR1 is SNHLY and CDR2 is FYNNEI. V dropped 7 bases and J dropped 7 bases, with 20 bases sitting between them. This CDR3 is built from 15 residues. The CDR3 DNA reads TGTGCCAGCACCCCGTGGGCCGTTAAGTCGAATGAGCAGTTCTTC. Translated, it gives CASTPWAVKSNEQFF.

The chain joins TRBV2 to TRBJ2-5, with 7 bases that match TRBD1. Germline V gene lookup returns CDR1 SNHLY and CDR2 FYNNEI. This CDR3 comprises 14 residues. Trimming took 3 bases from V and 1 from J; bases not matched to a gene: 2. The CDR3 region has the DNA TGTGCCAGCAGTGAGGGACAGCTCCAAGAGACCCAGTACTTC. It translates to CASSEGQLQETQYF.

The rearrangement joins TRBV6-2 or TRBV6-3 to TRBJ2-7; D is perhaps TRBD1 (6 bases). CDR1 and CDR2 from the germline V gene are MNHEY and SVGEGT. CDR3 length equals 14 residues. V was cut by 7 bases and J by 3 bases, with 16 bases left in between. In DNA form, the CDR3 reads TGTGCCAGCAAATACCTCGAGGACAGCTACGAGCAGTACTTC. Amino acid sequence: CASKYLEDSYEQYF.

This clonotype came up a few times. The gene calls are TRBV9 and TRBJ2-3; 8 nucleotides align to TRBD2. The V gene's germline CDR1 is SGDLS and CDR2 YYNGEE. The CDR3 is made up of 17 amino acids. V was pared by 0 bases and J by 2 bases, with 8 bases of the junction left unmatched. The CDR3 reads CASSVDPLAGNTDTQYF. For the CDR3, the DNA is TGTGCCAGCAGCGTAGACCCTTTAGCGGGGAACACAGATACGCAGTATTTT.

This rearrangement joins TRBV12-3 or TRBV12-4 to TRBJ2-3; 10 bases are a match to TRBD1. The V segment lost 1 base and the J segment 5 bases; nucleotides outside the gene matches: 9. This CDR3 has 17 amino acids. The CDR3 DNA sequence: TGTGCCAGCAGTTTAGGGTTGAAGACAGGGGGCAAAGATACGCAGTATTTT. It yields the protein CASSLGLKTGGKDTQYF.

Turning to this clonotype: One end of the junction varies from germline; a read error may be responsible. The CDR3 loop reads CASSLGGARLETQYF. In DNA form, the CDR3 reads TGTGCTAGCAGCTTAGGGGGGGCCAGGTTGGAGACCCAGTACTTC. The gene calls are TRBV7-7 and TRBJ2-5; D is possibly TRBD2 (7 bases). Germline V gives CDR1 SSHAT, CDR2 FNYEAQ (reference sequence). The CDR3 loop spans 15 amino acids. Looking up the rest from reference TRBV7-7 and TRBJ2-5 gives the full variable domain: GAGVSQSPRYKVTKRGQDVTLRCDPISSHATLYWYQQALGQGPEFLTYFNYEAQPDKSGLPSDRFSAERPEGSISTLTIQRTEQRDSAMYRCASSLGGARLETQYFGPGTRLLVL.

This clonotype was seen repeatedly, ten times or more. V and J are TRBV12-3 or TRBV12-4 and TRBJ2-5; D is uncertain. The CDR3 runs to 11 residues. Deletions cut 6 bases from V and 3 bases from J, with 5 bases between. The CDR3 loop is CASSPKETQYF. DNA of the CDR3: TGTGCCAGCAGCCCCAAAGAGACCCAGTACTTC.

This clonotype appeared a few times. The chain recombines TRBV11-1 with TRBJ1-1; D is possibly TRBD1 (5 bases). In germline, CDR1 is SGHAT, CDR2 FQDESV (reference sequence). CDR3 length equals 16 residues. V lost 5 bases, J lost 0 bases, and 16 bases lay in between. The CDR3 loop reads CASSLLRTPLNTEAFF. The CDR3 coding sequence is TGTGCCAGCAGCCTCCTAAGGACACCCCTGAACACTGAAGCTTTCTTT.

This clonotype turned up a few times. The chain employs TRBV6-5 and TRBJ2-7; D not certain. Germline V lookup: CDR1 MNHEY, CDR2 SVGAGI. The CDR3 spans 17 residues. Trimming left V 2 bases short and J 0 bases short, with 17 bases between. The DNA of the CDR3 is TGTGCCAGCAGTTACAAGCCCATTTCCGAACGCTCCTACGAGCAGTACTTC. This codes for CASSYKPISERSYEQYF.

This chain connects TRBV28 to TRBJ2-1, with 10 bases that match TRBD2. The germline gives CDR1 MDHEN, CDR2 SYDVKM. The CDR3 is 11 amino acids. Unmatched junction bases numbered 4, after V lost 6 bases and J lost 14 bases. This chain's CDR3 is CASSPGTSEFF. Here the CDR3 DNA reads TGTGCCAGCAGCCCCGGGACTAGCGAGTTCTTC. The full variable domain, its missing parts supplied by reference TRBV28 and TRBJ2-1, is DVKVTQSSRYLVKRTGEKVFLECVQDMDHENMFWYRQDPGLGLRLIYFSYDVKMKEKGDIPEGYSVSREKKERFSLILESASTNQTSMYLCASSPGTSEFFGPGTRLTVL.

The chain combines TRBV10-3 with TRBJ2-3; 10 nucleotides match TRBD2. After removal of 7 bases from V and 3 bases from J, the junction contained 4 bases not matched to a gene. The CDR3 consists of 14 residues. Germline-derived CDR1 and CDR2 are ENHRY and SYGVKD. The CDR3 protein is CAINELAGTDTQYF. The CDR3 region has the DNA TGTGCCATCAACGAACTAGCGGGAACAGATACGCAGTATTTT.

The chain employs TRBV5-1 and TRBJ1-1; D gene ambiguous. This CDR3 region has 16 residues. Germline V gene data show CDR1 as SGHRS and CDR2 as YFSETQ. Trimming took off 4 bases at V and 4 bases at J, with 20 bases between the two ends. CDR3 protein: CASSKATWGIGTEAFF. The CDR3 DNA reads as TGCGCCAGCAGCAAGGCAACTTGGGGAATAGGCACTGAAGCTTTCTTT.

The chain carries TRBV6-2 or TRBV6-3 and TRBJ1-1; perhaps TRBD1 as D (6 bases). The CDR3 consists of 15 residues. V lost 5 bases to trimming and J lost 8 bases, with 21 bases between them. Germline lookup yields CDR1 MNHEY and CDR2 SVGEGT. CDR3 amino acids: CASSQILRQAPEAFF. The CDR3 DNA sequence: TGTGCCAGCAGTCAAATCCTTCGACAGGCCCCCGAAGCTTTCTTT.

The gene calls are TRBV4-1 and TRBJ2-7; 10 nucleotides line up with TRBD2. Germline CDR1 reads MGHRA; CDR2 reads YSYEKL. This CDR3 region has 15 residues. Unmatched junction bases numbered 2, after V lost 3 bases and J lost 0 bases. The CDR3 loop reads CASSHPSGSSYEQYF. CDR3 in DNA: TGCGCCAGCAGCCACCCTAGCGGGAGCTCCTACGAGCAGTACTTC.

This clonotype was seen many times. This chain joins TRBV7-2 and TRBJ2-5; D might be TRBD2 (5 bases). Germline lookup yields CDR1 SGHTA and CDR2 FQGNSA. The V and J ends lost 1 base and 4 bases respectively, with 7 bases between them. This CDR3 has 13 residues. As DNA, the CDR3 is TGTGCCAGCAGCTTAGTGGGGAGAGAGACCCAGTACTTC. It encodes CASSLVGRETQYF.

The chain uses TRBV12-3 or TRBV12-4 and TRBJ2-7, with 9 bases matching TRBD2. Losses at the gene ends were 0 bases for V and 9 bases for J; bases not matched to a gene: 0. There are 12 residues in the CDR3. The CDR3 DNA sequence: TGTGCCAGCAGTTTAGCAGCGGGGGGGCAGTACTTC. Protein: CASSLAAGGQYF.